This T cell receptor beta chain was obtained from a study of response to subunit inactivated influenza vaccine. TCRdb reanalysed the RT-PCR reads using MiXCR and keeps one entry per CDR3 protein. This table has 650,000 or so distinct CDR3 sequences, 12% to 15% appearing once. With respect to this clonotype: Its antigen is not identified.

Findings of the study overall: Researchers suggested that each seasonal influenza vaccination recruits few new T cells.

The CDR3 runs to 15 residues. Looked up from germline, CDR1 is SGHRS and CDR2 is YFSETQ. V was pared by 0 bases and J by 4 bases, with 12 bases between. The source was PBMCs from blood, collected around 15 days before vaccination. This chain uses TRBV5-1 with TRBJ2-3; D perhaps matches TRBD1 (6 bases). The clonotype was recovered from a man aged 50 to 59 who received an inactivated influenza vaccine. The CDR3 bases are TGCGCCAGCAGCTTGGCCCAACCAGGGGCAGATACGCAGTATTTT. Its translation is CASSLAQPGADTQYF.